Presented here are 9 T cell receptor beta chains from one specimen sequenced in a study of T cell responses to AZD1222 COVID-19 vaccine. The data were produced by immunoSEQ multiplex PCR, yet TCRdb's version contains in-frame clones alone and is incomplete. The data contain more than 85,000 clones, approximately 78% of them singletons. The sample consisted of peripheral blood, taken on day 0 of AZD1222 vaccination. The receptors were gathered from an adult in good health.

The chain employs TRBV10-1 and TRBJ2-7; 10 nucleotides match TRBD2. Unmatched junction bases numbered 7, after V lost 3 bases and J lost 5 bases. The CDR3 covers 15 residues. The germline V gene has CDR1 WNHNN and CDR2 SYGVQD (reference sequence). The CDR3: CASSDSLAGVHEQYF. The CDR3 DNA reads as TGCGCCAGCAGTGATTCTCTAGCGGGAGTACACGAGCAGTACTTC.

The chain couples TRBV5-1 to TRBJ2-1; no clear D gene. CDR1 and CDR2 from the germline V gene are SGHRS and YFSETQ. The CDR3 sequence is 16 residues long. V lost 4 bases and J 3 bases, leaving 17 bases between the germline ends. CDR3 sequence: CASSLERLESYNEQFF. DNA for the CDR3: TGCGCCAGCAGCCTGGAAAGACTCGAGAGCTACAATGAGCAGTTCTTC. The full variable domain, with the rest looked up from reference TRBV5-1 and TRBJ2-1, is KAGVTQTPRYLIKTRGQQVTLSCSPISGHRSVSWYQQTPGQGLQFLFEYFSETQRNKGNFPGRFSGRQFSNSRSEMNVSTLELGDSALYLCASSLERLESYNEQFFGPGTRLTVL.

This chain links TRBV19 with TRBJ2-2, with D unclear. Germline V CDR1 and CDR2: LNHDA, SQIVND (reference sequence). This CDR3 is 13 amino acids long. The V end was cut by 6 bases, the J end by 7 bases, with 12 bases between. CDR3 DNA: TGTGCCAGTAGCCTTCCAGCCCTCGGGGAGCTGTTTTTT. This translates into CASSLPALGELFF.

The rearrangement uses TRBV4-1 and TRBJ2-7; 11 positions match TRBD1. Trimming took 4 bases from V and 5 from J; bases not matched to a gene: 7. CDR3 length: 15 amino acids. Germline V gene lookup returns CDR1 MGHRA and CDR2 YSYEKL. DNA of the CDR3: TGCGCCAGCAGCCGGAACGGACAGGGGGCCAACGAGCAGTACTTC. Translation: CASSRNGQGANEQYF.

V and J are TRBV30 and TRBJ2-7; TRBD1 matches at 9 bases. The J segment lost 5 bases and the V segment lost 7 bases, leaving 9 bases of the junction unmatched. This CDR3 contains 13 residues. CDR1 and CDR2 from the germline V gene are GTSNPN and SVGIG (reference sequence). The CDR3 DNA sequence: TGTGCCTTCCGGGACAGGGTTTTCAACGAGCAGTACTTC. Protein product: CAFRDRVFNEQYF.

The genes are TRBV5-4 and TRBJ1-1; no clear D. The CDR3 is made up of 13 amino acids. Trimming left V 0 bases short and J 1 base short, with 4 bases between. Germline loops: CDR1 SGHNT, CDR2 YYREEE (reference sequence). DNA of the CDR3: TGTGCCAGCAGCTTGGGGCGGAACACTGAAGCTTTCTTT. Encoded protein: CASSLGRNTEAFF.

This rearrangement joins TRBV18 to TRBJ2-3; 8 bases line up with TRBD1. The CDR3 runs to 14 residues. The trim removed 2 bases at V and 5 bases at J, leaving 3 bases unmatched. The germline V gene has CDR1 KGHSH and CDR2 LQKENI. CDR3 in amino acids: CASSPGRGLDTQYF. CDR3 DNA sequence: TGTGCCAGCTCACCAGGCAGGGGGCTAGATACGCAGTATTTT.

V usage is TRBV5-1 and J usage is TRBJ1-5; a weak D match, TRBD1 (6 bases). Per germline, CDR1 SGHRS and CDR2 YFSETQ. With 0 bases removed from V and 6 bases from J, the gap between germline ends came to 10 bases. The CDR3 sequence is 14 residues long. CDR3 DNA sequence: TGCGCCAGCAGCTTGGTGGGGGGCAGTCAGCCCCAGCATTTT. It encodes CASSLVGGSQPQHF.

This chain links TRBV29-1 with TRBJ2-3; the D gene is possibly TRBD1 (5 bases). V dropped 8 bases and J dropped 2 bases, with 14 bases sitting between them. From germline, CDR1 is SQVTM and CDR2 ANQGSEA. The CDR3 length is 13 residues. CDR3 in DNA: TGCAGCACCGAAACAGGCTCCACAGATACGCAGTATTTT. It yields the protein CSTETGSTDTQYF.